This is a list of T cell receptor beta chains from one sample in a study of response to subunit inactivated influenza vaccine. Each CDR3 protein is one row after TCRdb ran MiXCR on the RT-PCR reads. The sample carries some 500,000 distinct CDR3 sequences, about 25% recorded once. Source: CD4+ T cells sorted from PBMCs, taken 4 to 6 days after vaccination. The receptors shown here come from a man between 50 and 59 years old who received an inactivated influenza vaccine. Each CDR3 is given with its conserved first and last residue. Each record gives: J gene, D gene, clone size, V gene, CDR3 length, CDR3 DNA, CDR3 protein. The D gene is left open where the match is weak. A row's size may be missing; if present it is once, few, many or a size class.

>TRBJ2-1|TRBD1|few|TRBV6-2/TRBV6-3|15
TGTGCCAGCAGTTGGCGGGGACAGGGCTACAATGAGCAGTTCTTC
CASSWRGQGYNEQFF
>TRBJ2-1|.|.|TRBV5-5|16
TGTGCCAGCAGCTTGGCGGGCAGTACCTCCTACAATGAGCAGTTCTTC
CASSLAGSTSYNEQFF
>TRBJ2-6|.|.|TRBV6-2/TRBV6-3|15
TGTGCCAGCAGGGCGGCCCTCTCTGGGGCCAACGTCCTGACTTTC
CASRAALSGANVLTF
>TRBJ2-1|.|few|TRBV10-3|12
TGTGCCATCAGTGCGGCGGGCAATGAGCAGTTCTTC
CAISAAGNEQFF
>TRBJ2-7|TRBD1|few|TRBV7-2|15
TGTGCCAGCAGCTTTGACAGGGGGAGTTCTTACGAGCAGTACTTC
CASSFDRGSSYEQYF
>TRBJ2-7|TRBD2|.|TRBV27|15
TGTGCCAGCAGACCCAGCGGGGCCCGTTCCTACGAGCAGTACTTC
CASRPSGARSYEQYF
>TRBJ1-1|.|.|TRBV7-9|16
TGTGCCAGCAGCACAAGGACAGCGAAGTTGAACACTGAAGCTTTCTTT
CASSTRTAKLNTEAFF
>TRBJ2-1|TRBD2|few|TRBV12-3/TRBV12-4|13
TGTGCCAGCGGTTTTAGCGGGAGCTATGAGCAGTTCTTC
CASGFSGSYEQFF
>TRBJ1-2|TRBD1|.|TRBV5-1|13
TGCGCCAGCAGCCAGGGACAGGTTTATGGCTACACCTTC
CASSQGQVYGYTF
>TRBJ2-7|.|few|TRBV20-1|18
TGCAGTGCCCGGTGGGTGAAAGCGGCCCGGGGTGGGTCCTACGAGCAGTACTTC
CSARWVKAARGGSYEQYF
>TRBJ2-7|.|few|TRBV28|13
TGTGCCAGCAGTTTTCCGAGTACCTACGAGCAGTACTTC
CASSFPSTYEQYF
>TRBJ2-5|TRBD2|.|TRBV20-1|15
TGCAGTGCTAGTGTTAGCGGGGGGCTTCAAGAGACCCAGTACTTC
CSASVSGGLQETQYF
>TRBJ2-2|.|.|TRBV30|15
TGTGCCTGGAGATTGGCTCCCTCGAGGACCGGGGAGCTGTTTTTT
CAWRLAPSRTGELFF
>TRBJ2-1|.|.|TRBV11-2|17
TGTGCCAGCAGCTTAGGGTCAGGACGTCGGTCCTACAATGAGCAGTTCTTC
CASSLGSGRRSYNEQFF
>TRBJ2-1|.|.|TRBV6-2/TRBV6-3|15
TGTGCCAGCAGTTGGGGAGGACAGGCACAGAATGAGCAGTTCTTC
CASSWGGQAQNEQFF
>TRBJ1-1|.|.|TRBV7-9|15
TGTGCCAGCAGCTTCCCTCGTGTCGTGAACACTGAAGCTTTCTTT
CASSFPRVVNTEAFF
>TRBJ2-7|.|many|TRBV14|16
TGTGCCAGCAGTCCTCAGTACTTGACATGGGACTACGAGCAGTACTTC
CASSPQYLTWDYEQYF
>TRBJ2-2|.|.|TRBV6-2/TRBV6-3|18
TGTGCCAGCAGCAAAGCACAGTCCCTTACCCTGAACACCGGGGAGCTGTTTTTT
CASSKAQSLTLNTGELFF
>TRBJ1-2|.|few|TRBV20-1|13
TGCAGTGCTTCATCCGGGACCGTAGGTGGCTACACCTTC
CSASSGTVGGYTF
>TRBJ2-2|.|.|TRBV28|12
TGTGCCAGCCGACCGGGGGTCGGGGAGCTGTTTTTT
CASRPGVGELFF
>TRBJ1-6|.|.|TRBV14|13
TGTGCCAGCAGCCAAACCTTTGGGTCACCCCTCCACTTT
CASSQTFGSPLHF
>TRBJ1-3|.|few|TRBV9|15
TGTGCCAGCAGCGGTACGGGGCTCTCTGGAAACACCATATATTTT
CASSGTGLSGNTIYF
>TRBJ1-5|.|.|TRBV4-2|15
TGTGCCAGCAGCCAAACATACAGGGAAGGTCAGCCCCAGCATTTT
CASSQTYREGQPQHF
>TRBJ2-7|.|.|TRBV6-5|14
TGTGCCAGCAGTTACGGGGGGGGCACCTACGAGCAGTACTTC
CASSYGGGTYEQYF
>TRBJ2-7|.|.|TRBV20-1|13
TGCAGTGCCACCGGTAGCCCCACCTACGAGCAGTACTTC
CSATGSPTYEQYF
>TRBJ2-1|.|.|TRBV5-1|17
TGCGCCAGCAGCTTGCGGAATTCTCGGGGGTCGAGCTCTGAGCAGTTCTTC
CASSLRNSRGSSSEQFF
>TRBJ2-7|.|.|TRBV18|16
TGTGCCAGCTCACCCTCCCCCGGGACCATCTCCTACGAGCAGTACTTC
CASSPSPGTISYEQYF
>TRBJ2-5|.|.|TRBV5-1|12
TGCGCCAGCGGAGGACATCTAGAGACCCAGTACTTC
CASGGHLETQYF
>TRBJ2-7|.|few|TRBV3-1|14
TGTGCCAGCAGCCAACCGGGTCGGCACAGGGAGCAGTACTTC
CASSQPGRHREQYF
>TRBJ2-6|TRBD1|few|TRBV4-2|16
TGTGCCAGCAGCCTTCGACAGGGGAGTGGGGCCAACGTCCTGACTTTC
CASSLRQGSGANVLTF
>TRBJ1-5|.|.|TRBV4-2|15
TGTGCCAGCAGCCAAGTCTCAGGGGCGGGACAGCCCCAGCATTTT
CASSQVSGAGQPQHF
>TRBJ2-5|.|few|TRBV28|13
TGTGCCAGCAGTTTCCCAGGGGCGGAGACCCAGTACTTC
CASSFPGAETQYF
>TRBJ1-4|.|.|TRBV29-1|15
TGCAGCGTCCTCCTCCCCGACGGAGAGGCCGAAAAACTGTTTTTT
CSVLLPDGEAEKLFF
>TRBJ2-4|.|few|TRBV6-2/TRBV6-3|15
TGTGCCAGCAGTACAGCGATACTAGCCAAAAACATTCAGTACTTC
CASSTAILAKNIQYF
>TRBJ2-4|.|.|TRBV5-1|14
TGCGCCAGCAGCTTGGAAGGGGTTGGGGGCATTCAGTACTTC
CASSLEGVGGIQYF
>TRBJ2-7|.|once|TRBV28|14
TGTGCCAGCATGATTCTCCAGGGAACCTACGAGCAGTACTTC
CASMILQGTYEQYF
>TRBJ1-1|.|.|TRBV10-3|13
TGTGCCATCAGAGGGACGGATAACACTGAAGCTTTCTTT
CAIRGTDNTEAFF
>TRBJ2-3|TRBD1|few|TRBV5-1|15
TGCGCCAGCAGCTTGGAGGACAGGGTCACAGATACGCAGTATTTT
CASSLEDRVTDTQYF
>TRBJ1-1|.|.|TRBV11-2|15
TGTGCCAGCAGCTTAGATGCAGGGGTCAACACCGAAGCTTTCTTT
CASSLDAGVNTEAFF
>TRBJ2-2|.|.|TRBV4-3|14
TGCGCCAGCAGCCAAGGAATGGGGGCCGGGGAGCTGTTTTTT
CASSQGMGAGELFF
>TRBJ1-5|.|many|TRBV5-1|13
TGTGCCAGCAGCTTAGAAGTCAATCAGCCCCAGCATTTT
CASSLEVNQPQHF
>TRBJ2-3|TRBD2|few|TRBV20-1|17
TGCAGTGCTAGTCTTGTTGGGTCTAGCGGGGGGACAGATACGCAGTATTTT
CSASLVGSSGGTDTQYF
>TRBJ2-1|TRBD2|once|TRBV4-1|19
TGCGCCAGCAGCCAGAGACTAGCGGGGGTCATTAGCTCCTACAATGAGCAGTTCTTC
CASSQRLAGVISSYNEQFF
>TRBJ2-1|TRBD1|.|TRBV19|14
TGTGCCAGTAGTATAGACAACAGGGGGTCTGAGCAGTTCTTC
CASSIDNRGSEQFF
>TRBJ1-4|.|.|TRBV29-1|14
TGCAGCGTTAGACCGGGACAACCCAATGAAAAACTGTTTTTT
CSVRPGQPNEKLFF
>TRBJ2-1|TRBD1|.|TRBV24-1|16
TGTGCCACCAGTGGATCCGAGGGGGCGGACTACAATGAGCAGTTCTTC
CATSGSEGADYNEQFF
>TRBJ1-5|.|few|TRBV12-3/TRBV12-4|15
TGTGCCAGCAGTTTTGGGACCCCGGGGAATCAGCCCCAGCATTTT
CASSFGTPGNQPQHF
>TRBJ2-3|TRBD2|once|TRBV5-8|16
TGTGCCAGCAGTTTTCTAGCGGGGGGGCCGGCAGATACGCAGTATTTT
CASSFLAGGPADTQYF
>TRBJ2-7|.|.|TRBV19|15
TGTGCCAGTAGTACCAAAGCGGACCTTACCTACGAGCAGTACTTC
CASSTKADLTYEQYF
>TRBJ2-2|TRBD1|.|TRBV29-1|16
TGCAGCGTTGACGCCGGGACAGGGGGCAGCACCGGGGAGCTGTTTTTT
CSVDAGTGGSTGELFF
>TRBJ2-1|.|many|TRBV5-1|14
TGCGCCAGCAGTTATTACAGCTCCTACAATGAGCAGTTCTTC
CASSYYSSYNEQFF
>TRBJ2-1|TRBD1|few|TRBV7-8|15
TGTGCCAGCAGCTCCCGGACAGGGGCGTACAATGAGCAGTTCTTC
CASSSRTGAYNEQFF